The 26 T cell receptor beta chains presented below share a single source sample, sequenced in a study of cytomegalovirus exposure and HLA in healthy donors. PCR was performed using 60 Vbeta and 13 Jbeta primers. Sequencing used immunoSEQ multiplex PCR; TCRdb keeps in-frame clones, though not all of them. Of roughly 200,000 clones listed, 65% to 90% are singletons. The sequencing input was PBMCs. These receptors were obtained from a woman aged 50 to 60 in good health and CMV-seronegative.

V gene TRBV5-6 combines with J gene TRBJ2-1; 7 bases map to TRBD2. Germline-derived CDR1 and CDR2 are SGHDT and YYEEEE. V was clipped by 2 bases and J by 3 bases; unmatched bases: 2. The CDR3 extends over 14 amino acids. This CDR3 reads CASSLSSGYNEQFF. CDR3 bases: TGTGCCAGCAGCTTATCTAGCGGCTACAATGAGCAGTTCTTC.

V is TRBV7-2 and J is TRBJ1-4; possible D gene TRBD1, 6 bases. Germline V gene sequence: CDR1 SGHTA, CDR2 FQGNSA. V dropped 7 bases and J dropped 8 bases, with 14 bases sitting between them. The length of the CDR3 is 13 residues. As DNA, the CDR3 is TGTGCCAGCACCCTGGGGGGGGGCGAAAAACTGTTTTTT. Translated, it gives CASTLGGGEKLFF.

This clone was found once. The chain recombines TRBV7-2 with TRBJ2-1; 11 bases map to TRBD2. In germline, CDR1 is SGHTA, CDR2 FQGNSA. The CDR3 contains 15 residues. After removal of 4 bases from V and 12 bases from J, the junction contained 11 bases not matched to a gene. The CDR3 nucleotides are TGTGCCAGCAGCTCAACGGGGACTAGCGGAAAAGGGCAGTTCTTC. Translating gives CASSSTGTSGKGQFF. The variable domain in full, with the rest retrieved from reference TRBV7-2 and TRBJ2-1, is GAGVSQSPSNKVTEKGKDVELRCDPISGHTALYWYRQSLGQGLEFLIYFQGNSAPDKSGLPSDRFSAERTGGSVSTLTIQRTQQEDSAVYLCASSSTGTSGKGQFFGPGTRLTVL.

This chain connects TRBV5-5 to TRBJ2-4, with TRBD1 matching 7 bases. This CDR3 has 17 residues. The trim removed 3 bases at V and 1 base at J, leaving 10 bases unmatched. Germline V CDR1 and CDR2: SGHKS, YYEKEE (reference sequence). The CDR3 region is CASSSSDRTVAKNIQYF. In DNA form, the CDR3 reads TGTGCCAGCAGCTCCTCGGACAGGACGGTGGCCAAAAACATTCAGTACTTC.

This clone was detected once. V usage is TRBV5-1 and J usage is TRBJ2-7; the match to TRBD2 covers 13 bases. The V gene's germline CDR1 is SGHRS and CDR2 YFSETQ. This CDR3 is 16 amino acids long. V gave up 4 bases and J gave up 3 bases; unmatched junction bases: 7. CDR3 coding DNA: TGCGCCAGCAGCCGAAGGACTAGCGGGAGTTTCTACGAGCAGTACTTC. It translates to CASSRRTSGSFYEQYF.

The chain has TRBV28 and TRBJ2-1, with D perhaps TRBD1 (7 bases). The CDR3 length is 15 residues. Germline CDR1 reads MDHEN; CDR2 reads SYDVKM. The germline V and J ends were trimmed by 6 bases and 2 bases, with 14 bases remaining between them. The CDR3: CASRRGTVTYNEQFF. CDR3 sequence (DNA): TGTGCCAGCAGACGCGGGACAGTAACCTACAATGAGCAGTTCTTC.

The chain uses TRBV7-9 and TRBJ1-2, with D possibly matching TRBD1 (6 bases). The V gene's germline CDR1 is SEHNR and CDR2 FQNEAQ (reference sequence). The CDR3 has 18 amino acids. V gave up 5 bases and J gave up 8 bases, with 30 bases separating them. CDR3 DNA: TGTGCCAGCAGCCTCGGGGGGGGCCGGGGGCATAGTGTAAAAGGCTACACCTTC. Translation gives CASSLGGGRGHSVKGYTF. The full variable domain, in which reference TRBV7-9 and TRBJ1-2 provide the parts outside the CDR3, is DTGVSQNPRHKITKRGQNVTFRCDPISEHNRLYWYRQTLGQGPEFLTYFQNEAQLEKSRLLSDRFSAERPKGSFSTLEIQRTEQGDSAMYLCASSLGGGRGHSVKGYTFGSGTRLTVV.

The chain links TRBV19 to TRBJ2-6; tentative D call: TRBD2 (5 bases). Germline V gives CDR1 LNHDA, CDR2 SQIVND (reference sequence). Deletions cut 5 bases from V and 0 bases from J, with 14 bases between. The CDR3 spans 17 residues. The CDR3 DNA sequence: TGTGCCAGTAGTGCTGGACTGCTTAGCTCTGGGGCCAACGTCCTGACTTTC. Translated, it gives CASSAGLLSSGANVLTF.

The rearrangement uses TRBV11-2 and TRBJ1-1; the D is unclear. CDR1 SGHAT and CDR2 FQNNGV come from the germline V gene. V dropped 3 bases and J dropped 1 base, with 6 bases sitting between them. The CDR3 loop spans 13 amino acids. Here the CDR3 DNA reads TGTGCCAGCAGCTTCGCAGGGAACACTGAAGCTTTCTTT. Its translation: CASSFAGNTEAFF. The full variable domain, its missing parts supplied by reference TRBV11-2 and TRBJ1-1, is EAGVAQSPRYKIIEKRQSVAFWCNPISGHATLYWYQQILGQGPKLLIQFQNNGVVDDSQLPKDRFSAERLKGVDSTLKIQPAKLEDSAVYLCASSFAGNTEAFFGQGTRLTVV.

J is TRBJ1-1 and V is TRBV6-4; D is uncertain. This CDR3 comprises 11 residues. Trimming left V 4 bases short and J 5 bases short, with 5 bases between. The germline V gene has CDR1 MRHNA and CDR2 SNTAGT. The CDR3 is CASSGGTEAFF. The CDR3 DNA follows: TGTGCCAGCAGTGGAGGGACTGAAGCTTTCTTT.

This rearrangement joins TRBV27 to TRBJ1-1, with a possible D match to TRBD1 (6 bases). The V end was cut by 2 bases, the J end by 4 bases, with 14 bases between. Germline V lookup: CDR1 MNHEY, CDR2 SMNVEV (reference sequence). The CDR3 sequence is 15 residues long. The chain's CDR3 is CASSLAGAVSTEAFF. CDR3 bases: TGTGCCAGCAGTTTAGCAGGGGCAGTTAGCACTGAAGCTTTCTTT.

DNA for the CDR3: TGCAGCGTCCAATTACAGGGTATCCACGAGCAGTACTTC. It is translated as CSVQLQGIHEQYF. The genes are TRBV29-1 and TRBJ2-5; D perhaps matches TRBD1 (6 bases). The DNA end is a closer match to TRBJ2-7, so the J assignment may be wrong. The CDR3 consists of 13 residues. Germline assignment: CDR1 SQVTM and CDR2 ANQGSEA.

This chain links TRBV7-7 with TRBJ2-2; 14 nucleotides agree with TRBD2. Germline V gives CDR1 SSHAT, CDR2 FNYEAQ (reference sequence). This CDR3 contains 18 residues. Trimming at V came to 4 bases and at J to 4 bases, leaving 8 bases not matched to a gene. CDR3 sequence: CASSSGTSGSGGTGELFF. CDR3 sequence (DNA): TGTGCCAGCAGCTCCGGGACTAGCGGGAGCGGTGGCACCGGGGAGCTGTTTTTT.

The rearrangement links TRBV5-8 to TRBJ1-4; D gene ambiguous. Per germline, CDR1 SGHTS and CDR2 YDEGEE. The CDR3 covers 15 residues. V lost 0 bases, J lost 0 bases, and 6 bases lay in between. DNA of the CDR3: TGTGCCAGCAGCTTGGGCGGTACAACTAATGAAAAACTGTTTTTT. Its translation: CASSLGGTTNEKLFF.

The chain joins TRBV27 to TRBJ2-5; possible D gene TRBD1, 6 bases. V lost 2 bases and J lost 5, with 12 bases in between. There are 14 residues in the CDR3. Germline CDR1 MNHEY, CDR2 SMNVEV (reference sequence). The CDR3 region is CASSLTGSGETQYF. DNA of the CDR3: TGTGCCAGCAGTTTAACAGGGTCCGGGGAGACCCAGTACTTC.

This clone was detected only a few times. The CDR3 bases are TGTGCCAGCAGCTTGGAGACAGGGGGCACTGAAGCTTTCTTT. Translated, it gives CASSLETGGTEAFF. The chain employs TRBV5-4 and TRBJ1-1, with 9 positions matching TRBD1. The CDR3 covers 14 residues. CDR1 SGHNT and CDR2 YYREEE come from the germline V gene (reference sequence). V shed 0 bases and J 4 bases; nucleotides not matched to a gene: 1.

The V call is TRBV19, the J call TRBJ2-1, with 8 bases identical to TRBD2. The V gene end was trimmed by 6 bases and the J gene end by 7 bases; junction bases not matched to a gene: 8. The CDR3 runs to 14 residues. In germline, CDR1 is LNHDA, CDR2 SQIVND (reference sequence). The CDR3 sequence: CASRYSGSRNEQFF. The CDR3, as DNA: TGTGCCAGTAGGTACAGCGGGAGTCGAAATGAGCAGTTCTTC.

This rearrangement joins TRBV28 to TRBJ2-2; D gene ambiguous. V was pared by 3 bases and J by 1 base, with 6 bases between. This CDR3 contains 14 residues. Per the germline V gene, CDR1 is MDHEN and CDR2 is SYDVKM. The CDR3 spells CASSFSGNTGELFF. The CDR3 nucleotides read TGTGCCAGCAGTTTTTCAGGGAACACCGGGGAGCTGTTTTTT. The full variable domain, rest sourced from reference TRBV28 and TRBJ2-2, is DVKVTQSSRYLVKRTGEKVFLECVQDMDHENMFWYRQDPGLGLRLIYFSYDVKMKEKGDIPEGYSVSREKKERFSLILESASTNQTSMYLCASSFSGNTGELFFGEGSRLTVL.

The CDR3 DNA sequence: TGTGCCTGGACTACAGGGCTCAATCAGCCCCAGCATTTT. Amino acids: CAWTTGLNQPQHF. The rearrangement links TRBV30 to TRBJ1-5; tentative D call: TRBD1 (6 bases). Germline V gives CDR1 GTSNPN, CDR2 SVGIG (reference sequence). Trimming removed 4 bases at V and 3 bases at J, with 10 bases between. The CDR3 runs to 13 residues.

J is TRBJ1-2 and V is TRBV4-3; D uncertain. The germline CDR1 and CDR2 sequences are LGHNA and YSLEER. The CDR3 has 16 residues. Trimming took 4 bases from V and 0 from J, leaving 15 bases between them. The CDR3 spells CASSRGLDPANYGYTF. For the CDR3, the DNA is TGCGCCAGCAGCCGCGGGTTGGACCCGGCTAACTATGGCTACACCTTC.

In this sample, this clone turned up once. The chain is built from TRBV11-2 and TRBJ2-1; the match to TRBD1 covers 7 bases. CDR3 length: 15 residues. Germline V gene lookup returns CDR1 SGHAT and CDR2 FQNNGV. Trimming removed 5 bases from V and 4 bases from J; junction bases left unmatched: 8. The CDR3 sequence: CASSTGAAEYNEQFF. The CDR3 DNA sequence: TGTGCCAGCAGCACAGGGGCCGCAGAGTACAATGAGCAGTTCTTC.

J is TRBJ1-5 and V is TRBV28, with 8 bases lining up with TRBD1. Trimming removed 6 bases from V and 5 bases from J; junction bases left unmatched: 12. The CDR3 has 16 residues. Germline V lookup: CDR1 MDHEN, CDR2 SYDVKM. This CDR3 reads CASSQTDRAIHQPQHF. CDR3 nucleotides: TGTGCCAGCAGCCAGACGGACAGGGCAATCCATCAGCCCCAGCATTTT.

A few counts support this clone. J is TRBJ2-7 and V is TRBV2; TRBD1 aligns across 10 bases. Germline V CDR1 and CDR2: SNHLY, FYNNEI. The CDR3 runs to 14 residues. J was trimmed by 0 bases and V by 10 bases; bases with no gene match: 6. CDR3 residues: CATKGQGSSYEQYF. CDR3 DNA sequence: TGTGCCACTAAGGGACAGGGGAGCTCCTACGAGCAGTACTTC.

In its sample, this clone was seen a few times. CDR3 sequence (DNA): TGTGCCAGTAGTACGGCGGGGCCTTGGAATGAGCAGTTCTTC. Protein: CASSTAGPWNEQFF. The chain combines TRBV19 with TRBJ2-1, with D tentatively TRBD2 (6 bases). The V gene lost 4 bases and the J gene lost 7 bases, with 14 bases spanning the gap. Germline assignment: CDR1 LNHDA and CDR2 SQIVND (reference sequence). The CDR3 runs to 14 residues.

The CDR3 region has the DNA TGCAGCGTCGAGATATTAGGAGTCGGCAATGAGCAGTTCTTC. Its translation: CSVEILGVGNEQFF. V is TRBV29-1 and J is TRBJ2-1; no clear D gene. Per the germline V gene, CDR1 is SQVTM and CDR2 is ANQGSEA. Trimming removed 6 bases from V and 6 bases from J, with 18 bases in between. The CDR3 consists of 14 residues.

This clone was seen once. This sequence joins TRBV10-1 and TRBJ2-3; 7 nucleotides line up with TRBD1. The germline V gene encodes CDR1 WNHNN and CDR2 SYGVQD (reference sequence). The CDR3 has 15 amino acids. With V trimmed by 2 bases and J by 3 bases, 5 bases remained unmatched. CDR3 protein: CASSENRGVTDTQYF. Here the CDR3 DNA reads TGCGCCAGCAGTGAGAACAGGGGTGTAACAGATACGCAGTATTTT.